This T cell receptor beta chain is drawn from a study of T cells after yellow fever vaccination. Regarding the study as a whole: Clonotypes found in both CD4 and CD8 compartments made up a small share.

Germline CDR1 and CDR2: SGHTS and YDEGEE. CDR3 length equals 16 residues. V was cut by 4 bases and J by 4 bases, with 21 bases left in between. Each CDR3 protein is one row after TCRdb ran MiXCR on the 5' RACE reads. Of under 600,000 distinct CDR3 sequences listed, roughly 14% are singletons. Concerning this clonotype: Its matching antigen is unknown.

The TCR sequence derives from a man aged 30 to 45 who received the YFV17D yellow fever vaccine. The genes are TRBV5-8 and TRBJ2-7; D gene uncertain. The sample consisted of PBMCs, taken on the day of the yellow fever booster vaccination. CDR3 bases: TGTGCCAGCAGCCAAGGGTACTCAGGCATGGTGTACGAGCAGTACTTC. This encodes CASSQGYSGMVYEQYF.